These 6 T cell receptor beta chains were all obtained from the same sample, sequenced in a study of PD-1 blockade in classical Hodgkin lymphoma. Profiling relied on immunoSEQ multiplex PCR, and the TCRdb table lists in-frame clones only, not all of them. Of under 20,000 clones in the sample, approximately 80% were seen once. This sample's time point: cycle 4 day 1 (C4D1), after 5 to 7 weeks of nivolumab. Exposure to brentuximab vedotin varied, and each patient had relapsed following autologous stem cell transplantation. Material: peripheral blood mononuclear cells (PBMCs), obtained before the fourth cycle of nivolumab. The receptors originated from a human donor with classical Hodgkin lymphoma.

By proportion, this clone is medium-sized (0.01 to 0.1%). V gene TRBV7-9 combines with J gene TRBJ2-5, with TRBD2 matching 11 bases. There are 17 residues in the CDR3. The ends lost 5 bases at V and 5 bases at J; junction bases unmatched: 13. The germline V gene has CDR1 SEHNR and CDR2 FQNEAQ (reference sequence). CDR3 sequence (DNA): TGTGCCAGCAGCCCTAGGACTAGCGGGTACGGGGCGGAGACCCAGTACTTC. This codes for CASSPRTSGYGAETQYF.

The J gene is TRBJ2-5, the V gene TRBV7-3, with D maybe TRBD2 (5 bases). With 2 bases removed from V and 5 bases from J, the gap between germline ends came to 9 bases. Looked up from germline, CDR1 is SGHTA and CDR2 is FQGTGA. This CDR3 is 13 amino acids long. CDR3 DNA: TGTGCCAGCAGCTTAGAACGAGGGGAGACCCAGTACTTC. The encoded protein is CASSLERGETQYF.

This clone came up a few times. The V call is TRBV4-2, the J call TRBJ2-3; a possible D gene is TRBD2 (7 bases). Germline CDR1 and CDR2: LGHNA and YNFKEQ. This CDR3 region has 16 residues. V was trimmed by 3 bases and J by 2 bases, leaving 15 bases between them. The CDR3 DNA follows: TGTGCCAGCAGCCAGTATTTGGCGGGGGCCACAGATACGCAGTATTTT. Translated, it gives CASSQYLAGATDTQYF.

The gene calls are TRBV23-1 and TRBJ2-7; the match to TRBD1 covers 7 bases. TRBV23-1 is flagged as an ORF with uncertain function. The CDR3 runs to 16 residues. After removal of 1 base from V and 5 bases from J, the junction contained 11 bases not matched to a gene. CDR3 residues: CASSQWLQTGYHEQYF. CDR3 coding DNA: TGCGCCAGCAGTCAATGGCTTCAGACAGGGTACCACGAGCAGTACTTC.

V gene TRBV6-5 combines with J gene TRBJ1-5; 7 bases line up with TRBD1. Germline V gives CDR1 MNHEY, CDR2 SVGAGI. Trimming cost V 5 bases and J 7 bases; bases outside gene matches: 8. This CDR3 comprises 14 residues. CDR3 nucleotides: TGTGCCAGCAGTGAACAGGGGAAGGGGCAGCCCCAGCATTTT. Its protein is CASSEQGKGQPQHF.

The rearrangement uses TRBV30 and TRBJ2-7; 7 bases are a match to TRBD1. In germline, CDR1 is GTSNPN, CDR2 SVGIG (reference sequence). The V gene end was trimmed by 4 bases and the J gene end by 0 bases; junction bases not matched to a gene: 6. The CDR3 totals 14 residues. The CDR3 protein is CAWTRTGISYEQYF. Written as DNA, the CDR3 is TGTGCCTGGACGCGGACAGGCATCTCCTACGAGCAGTACTTC.